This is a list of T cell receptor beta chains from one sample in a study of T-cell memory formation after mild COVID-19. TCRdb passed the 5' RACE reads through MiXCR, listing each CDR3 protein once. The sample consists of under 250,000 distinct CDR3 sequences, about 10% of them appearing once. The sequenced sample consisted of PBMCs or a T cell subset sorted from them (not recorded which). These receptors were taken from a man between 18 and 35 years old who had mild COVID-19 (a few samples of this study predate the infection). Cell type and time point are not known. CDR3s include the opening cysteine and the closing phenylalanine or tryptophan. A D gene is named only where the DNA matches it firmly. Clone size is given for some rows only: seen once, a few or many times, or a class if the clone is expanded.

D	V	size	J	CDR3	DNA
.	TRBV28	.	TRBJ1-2	CASAGGGAPNYGYTF	TGTGCCAGCGCCGGGGGGGGGGCCCCTAACTATGGCTACACCTTC
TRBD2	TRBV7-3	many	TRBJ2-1	CASSLETSGGYNEQFF	TGTGCCAGCAGCTTAGAAACTAGCGGGGGTTACAATGAGCAGTTCTTC
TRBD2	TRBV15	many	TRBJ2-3	CATSSGGERYTQYF	TGTGCCACCAGCAGCGGGGGGGAAAGATATACGCAGTATTTT
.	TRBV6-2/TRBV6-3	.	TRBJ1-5	CASTPGDYSNQPQHF	TGTGCCAGCACCCCTGGGGACTATAGCAATCAGCCCCAGCATTTT
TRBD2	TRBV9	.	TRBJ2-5	CASSPGGAVSLETQYF	TGTGCCAGCAGCCCCGGGGGGGCAGTCTCCTTGGAGACCCAGTACTTC
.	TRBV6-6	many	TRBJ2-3	CASFWGGGSTDTQYF	TGTGCCAGTTTCTGGGGTGGGGGCAGCACAGATACGCAGTATTTT
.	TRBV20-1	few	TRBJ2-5	CSAPDGYQETQYF	TGCAGTGCTCCGGACGGGTACCAAGAGACCCAGTACTTC
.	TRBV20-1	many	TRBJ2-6	CSARRSGANVLTF	TGCAGTGCTAGACGCTCTGGGGCCAACGTCCTGACTTTC
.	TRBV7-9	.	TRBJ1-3	CASSPGQIAGNTIYF	TGTGCCAGCAGCCCAGGACAAATCGCTGGAAACACCATATATTTT
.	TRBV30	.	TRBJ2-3	CAAGRSTDTQYF	TGTGCCGCGGGACGGAGCACAGATACGCAGTATTTT
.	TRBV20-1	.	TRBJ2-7	CSAAGTAGYEQYF	TGCAGTGCTGCCGGGACAGCGGGCTACGAGCAGTACTTC
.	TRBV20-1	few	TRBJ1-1	CSARRQAPEAFF	TGCAGTGCTAGGCGACAGGCCCCTGAAGCTTTCTTT
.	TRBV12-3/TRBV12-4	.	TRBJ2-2	CASSRLVGELFF	TGTGCCAGCAGCCGTCTGGTCGGGGAGCTGTTTTTT
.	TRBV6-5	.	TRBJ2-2	CASSYSGGANTGELFF	TGTGCCAGCAGTTACTCGGGCGGAGCGAACACCGGGGAGCTGTTTTTT
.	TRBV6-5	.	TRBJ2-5	CASSRDRPPGETQYF	TGTGCCAGCAGCCGCGACAGACCCCCCGGAGAGACCCAGTACTTC
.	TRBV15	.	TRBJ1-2	CATSRGGLNYGYTF	TGTGCCACCAGCAGAGGAGGGCTCAACTATGGCTACACCTTC
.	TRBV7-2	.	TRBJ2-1	CASSLAVGYGEQFF	TGTGCCAGCAGCTTAGCGGTGGGGTACGGTGAGCAGTTCTTC
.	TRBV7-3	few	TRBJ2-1	CASSRRPSSYNEQFF	TGTGCCAGCAGCCGTAGGCCGAGCTCCTACAATGAGCAGTTCTTC
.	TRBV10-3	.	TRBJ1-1	CAISASRANTEAFF	TGTGCCATCAGTGCAAGTAGGGCTAACACTGAAGCTTTCTTT
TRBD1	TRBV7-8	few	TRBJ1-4	CASSHRDSVTGEKLFF	TGTGCCAGCAGCCACCGGGACAGCGTAACCGGTGAAAAACTGTTTTTT
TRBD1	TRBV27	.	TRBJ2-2	CASSPRQGAGELFF	TGTGCCAGCAGTCCCCGACAGGGAGCCGGGGAGCTGTTTTTT
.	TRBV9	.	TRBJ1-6	CASSVRSSLSYNSPLHF	TGTGCCAGCAGCGTCCGCAGTTCCCTCTCCTATAATTCACCCCTCCACTTT
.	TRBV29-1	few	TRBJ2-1	CSVADEQFF	TGCAGCGTTGCGGATGAGCAGTTCTTC
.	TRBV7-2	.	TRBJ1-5	CASSGEGGMNQPQHF	TGTGCCAGCAGCGGGGAGGGGGGCATGAATCAGCCCCAGCATTTT
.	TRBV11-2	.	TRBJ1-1	CASSLALGGTEAFF	TGTGCCAGCAGCTTAGCGTTAGGGGGCACTGAAGCTTTCTTT
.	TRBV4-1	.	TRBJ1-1	CASSQRTAKNTEAFF	TGCGCCAGCAGCCAAAGGACAGCGAAGAACACTGAAGCTTTCTTT
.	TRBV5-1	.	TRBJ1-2	CASSFGSNNYGYTF	TGCGCCAGCAGCTTTGGGAGCAATAACTATGGCTACACCTTC
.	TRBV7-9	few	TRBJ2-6	CASTNSAGANVLTF	TGTGCCAGCACCAACTCGGCCGGGGCCAACGTCCTGACTTTC
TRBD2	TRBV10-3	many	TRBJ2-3	CAISGLAGVTDTQYF	TGTGCCATCAGTGGGCTAGCGGGGGTCACAGATACGCAGTATTTT
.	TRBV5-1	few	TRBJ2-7	CASSLGAPQDEQYF	TGCGCCAGCAGCTTGGGGGCACCCCAGGACGAGCAGTACTTC
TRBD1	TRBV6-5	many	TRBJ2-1	CASSYRTGANEQFF	TGTGCCAGCAGTTACCGGACAGGGGCGAATGAGCAGTTCTTC
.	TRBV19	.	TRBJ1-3	CASSARVLSGNTIYF	TGTGCCAGTAGCGCCCGGGTACTCTCTGGAAACACCATATATTTT
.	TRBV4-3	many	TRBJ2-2	CASSPQRQNAGELFF	TGCGCCAGCAGCCCGCAACGACAGAACGCCGGGGAGCTGTTTTTT
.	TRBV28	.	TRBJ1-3	CASSFRPSSGNTIYF	TGTGCCAGCAGTTTTAGGCCTTCCTCTGGAAACACCATATATTTT
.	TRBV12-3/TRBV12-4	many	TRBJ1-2	CASSSNRDGSGYTF	TGTGCCAGCAGTAGTAACAGGGACGGTTCTGGCTACACCTTC
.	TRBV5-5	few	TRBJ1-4	CASCMEATNEKLFF	TGTGCCAGCTGCATGGAAGCAACTAATGAAAAACTGTTTTTT
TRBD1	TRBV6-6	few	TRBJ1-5	CASTATGTGYQPQHF	TGTGCCAGCACCGCTACCGGGACAGGGTATCAGCCCCAGCATTTT
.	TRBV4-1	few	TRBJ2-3	CASSRTGRVSTDTQYF	TGCGCCAGCAGCCGAACTGGGCGGGTTAGCACAGATACGCAGTATTTT
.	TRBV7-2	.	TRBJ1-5	CASSLLQQPQHF	TGTGCCAGCAGCTTATTACAGCAGCCCCAGCATTTT
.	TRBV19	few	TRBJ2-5	CASSADRETQYF	TGTGCCAGTAGTGCGGACAGAGAGACCCAGTACTTC
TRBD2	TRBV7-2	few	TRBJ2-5	CASSSQRGGLETQYF	TGTGCCAGCAGCTCACAGCGGGGGGGCCTGGAGACCCAGTACTTC
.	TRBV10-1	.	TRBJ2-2	CASSGGPQNTGELFF	TGCGCCAGCAGTGGGGGACCACAGAACACCGGGGAGCTGTTTTTT
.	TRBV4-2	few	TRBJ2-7	CASSQTRTVYDSYEQYF	TGTGCCAGCAGCCAGACCCGGACGGTTTACGACTCCTACGAGCAGTACTTC
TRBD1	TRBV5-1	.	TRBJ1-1	CASSWGTGTGMNTEAFF	TGCGCCAGCAGCTGGGGTACCGGGACAGGGATGAACACTGAAGCTTTCTTT
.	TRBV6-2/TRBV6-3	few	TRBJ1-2	CASSYGTHGYTF	TGTGCCAGCAGTTACGGCACCCATGGCTACACCTTC
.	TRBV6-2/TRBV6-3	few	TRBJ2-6	CASSYARAGANVLTF	TGTGCCAGCAGTTACGCCAGGGCTGGGGCCAACGTCCTGACTTTC
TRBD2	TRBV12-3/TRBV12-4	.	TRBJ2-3	CASSSMGLAGDTQYF	TGTGCCAGCAGTTCCATGGGACTAGCGGGGGATACGCAGTATTTT